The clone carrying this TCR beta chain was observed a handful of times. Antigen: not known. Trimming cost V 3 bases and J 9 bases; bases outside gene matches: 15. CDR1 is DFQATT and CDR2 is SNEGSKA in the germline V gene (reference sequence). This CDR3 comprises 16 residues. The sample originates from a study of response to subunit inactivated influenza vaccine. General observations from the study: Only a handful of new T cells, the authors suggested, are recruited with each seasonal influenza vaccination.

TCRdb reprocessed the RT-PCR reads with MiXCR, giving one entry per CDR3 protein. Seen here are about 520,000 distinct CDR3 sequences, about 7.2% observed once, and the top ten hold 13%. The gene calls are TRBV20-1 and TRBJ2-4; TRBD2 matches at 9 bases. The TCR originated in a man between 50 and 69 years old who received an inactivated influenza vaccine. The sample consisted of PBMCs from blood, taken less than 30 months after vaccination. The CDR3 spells CSARIWREGPKGIQYF. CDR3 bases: TGCAGTGCTAGGATCTGGCGGGAGGGGCCCAAAGGCATTCAGTACTTC.